A single sample is the source of the 14 T cell receptor beta chains below, sequenced in a study of T cells in Graves' hyperthyroidism and ophthalmopathy. Amplified TCR beta CDR3 regions came from RNA transcripts. The primer set for the first-round RT-PCR of the TCR CDR3 was HTBI. TCRdb reprocessed the multiplex PCR reads via MiXCR and lists one record per CDR3 protein. This sample yields over 250,000 distinct CDR3 sequences, of which around 25% are seen a single time; over 25% belongs to the top ten. The sequenced sample consisted of blood. The receptor source for this set is a man aged 35 to 55 with Graves' hyperthyroidism that later progressed to Graves' ophthalmopathy.

In its sample, this clonotype was seen many times. The V gene is TRBV20-1, the J gene TRBJ1-2, with D hard to call. Per germline, CDR1 DFQATT and CDR2 SNEGSKA (reference sequence). Trimming took off 3 bases at V and 0 bases at J, with 11 bases between the two ends. CDR3 length: 14 residues. The CDR3 loop is CSASDLSTNYGYTF. The DNA for the CDR3 is TGCAGTGCTAGTGATCTCTCCACTAACTATGGCTACACCTTC.

This clonotype appeared many times. The chain employs TRBV2 and TRBJ2-3; D is ambiguous. Germline loops: CDR1 SNHLY, CDR2 FYNNEI. The CDR3 length is 15 residues. V was trimmed by 6 bases and J by 0 bases, leaving 13 bases between them. This CDR3 is CASRPQQVSTDTQYF. DNA of the CDR3: TGTGCCAGCAGACCCCAGCAAGTGAGCACAGATACGCAGTATTTT.

The chain combines TRBV19 with TRBJ2-5; D gene unclear. Trimming cost V 5 bases and J 7 bases, with 14 bases left between them. CDR1 and CDR2 from the germline V gene are LNHDA and SQIVND (reference sequence). The CDR3 sequence is 13 residues long. The CDR3 here is CASSDQAPRTQYF. CDR3 nucleotides: TGTGCCAGTAGTGACCAGGCACCAAGGACCCAGTACTTC.

This clonotype was counted many times. The gene calls are TRBV10-3 and TRBJ2-7; 7 bases line up with TRBD2. Germline V gene sequence: CDR1 ENHRY, CDR2 SYGVKD. The CDR3 loop spans 16 amino acids. Trimming cost V 0 bases and J 2 bases; bases outside gene matches: 7. CDR3: CAISESVLAATYEQYF. CDR3 nucleotides: TGTGCCATCAGTGAGTCGGTTCTAGCGGCCACCTACGAGCAGTACTTC.

The genes are TRBV14 and TRBJ2-2; weak D call: TRBD2 (5 bases). V lost 8 bases and J lost 0, with 16 bases in between. The CDR3 has 16 amino acids. Germline assignment: CDR1 SGHDN and CDR2 FVKESK. CDR3 protein: CASGRHGVANTGELFF. DNA for the CDR3: TGTGCCAGCGGCCGTCACGGGGTGGCGAACACCGGGGAGCTGTTTTTT.

This clonotype was found a few times. This chain connects TRBV12-3 or TRBV12-4 to TRBJ2-7; 14 bases map to TRBD2. The CDR3 sequence is 15 residues long. Trimming removed 6 bases from V and 3 bases from J; junction bases left unmatched: 4. CDR3 nucleotide sequence: TGTGCCAGCAGGAGAGGGACTAGCGGGAGCTACGAGCAGTACTTC. Translating gives CASRRGTSGSYEQYF.

At least ten counts were recorded for this clonotype. V gene TRBV29-1 combines with J gene TRBJ2-7; TRBD2 aligns across 10 bases. The CDR3 is made up of 14 amino acids. In germline, CDR1 is SQVTM, CDR2 ANQGSEA. V shed 1 base, J shed 6 bases, and the junction held 6 bases outside the gene matches. The CDR3 sequence is CSVEAGSGRTEQYF. The CDR3 nucleotides read TGCAGCGTTGAAGCCGGTAGCGGGAGGACCGAGCAGTACTTC.

This clonotype was detected many times. V is TRBV4-1 and J is TRBJ1-5; D unclear. Germline assignment: CDR1 MGHRA and CDR2 YSYEKL. The V gene lost 0 bases and the J gene lost 1 base, with 10 bases spanning the gap. The CDR3 has 16 amino acids. CDR3 sequence (DNA): TGCGCCAGCAGCCAAGATACCTATCTGAGCAATCAGCCCCAGCATTTT. Residues: CASSQDTYLSNQPQHF.

This clonotype was recorded at least ten times. This chain uses TRBV10-3 with TRBJ2-5, with 7 bases aligning to TRBD2. CDR3 length equals 15 residues. V gave up 4 bases and J gave up 2 bases; unmatched junction bases: 7. Per germline, CDR1 ENHRY and CDR2 SYGVKD. CDR3 nucleotide sequence: TGTGCCATCAGTGTGGCGGGAGTTAGTCAAGAGACCCAGTACTTC. Amino acids: CAISVAGVSQETQYF.

At least ten counts were recorded for this clonotype. This chain joins TRBV6-1 and TRBJ2-7; D is undetermined. The germline gives CDR1 MNHNS, CDR2 SASEGT. Between the trimmed V and J ends, which lost 5 bases and 6 bases, there was a span of 17 bases. This CDR3 region has 14 residues. The CDR3 region is CASSIRTGPLEQYF. The CDR3 DNA reads TGTGCCAGCAGTATTCGCACCGGGCCCCTCGAGCAGTACTTC.

V and J are TRBV12-3 or TRBV12-4 and TRBJ2-7; maybe TRBD2 (5 bases). Trimming cost V 6 bases and J 2 bases, with 20 bases left between them. The CDR3 length is 16 residues. The CDR3 region has the DNA TGTGCCAGCAGCTATCAACTCGGTCGGGGTGCCTACGAGCAGTACTTC. It codes for CASSYQLGRGAYEQYF.

This clonotype was seen at least ten times. The rearrangement uses TRBV20-1 and TRBJ1-1; 9 bases fit TRBD1. The CDR3 loop spans 13 amino acids. The J segment lost 1 base and the V segment lost 5 bases, leaving 2 bases of the junction unmatched. Germline CDR1 and CDR2: DFQATT and SNEGSKA (reference sequence). CDR3 amino acids: CSAGTGPNTEAFF. The DNA of the CDR3 is TGCAGTGCTGGGACAGGGCCGAACACTGAAGCTTTCTTT.

This clonotype appeared a single time. The V and J genes are TRBV12-3 or TRBV12-4 and TRBJ2-5, with 11 positions matching TRBD1. Trimming cost V 3 bases and J 4 bases; bases outside gene matches: 4. This CDR3 is built from 15 residues. In nucleotides, the CDR3 is TGTGCCAGCAGTTTCATCGGACAGGGGGCAGAGACCCAGTACTTC. Its translation: CASSFIGQGAETQYF.

This clonotype was detected a few times. V gene TRBV7-9 combines with J gene TRBJ2-5; D unresolved. This CDR3 is 11 amino acids long. Germline V gene lookup returns CDR1 SEHNR and CDR2 FQNEAQ (reference sequence). V lost 10 bases and J 3 bases, leaving 9 bases between the germline ends. The CDR3 DNA reads TGTGCCACCCGGGTAGAAGAGACCCAGTACTTC. This encodes CATRVEETQYF.